This T cell receptor (beta chain) was observed in a study of shared clonotypes between healthy human individuals. Study as a whole: A couple of women and a few men aged 18 to 49 made up the donors. Whole-study findings and limits: Sequencing of the sorted subsets was shown by rarefaction to be incomplete despite large depth. Roughly 5.3% of naive CD4 clonotypes were common to a few donors.

This clone was recorded a few times. Its antigen remains unknown. This CDR3 has 18 amino acids. The protocol was immunoSEQ multiplex PCR, while the TCRdb copy is restricted to in-frame clones and leaves out a portion. Seen here are about 2,100,000 clones, roughly 91% observed once, and the top ten hold roughly 1.7%. Positively selected for CCR7, the CD45RO-negative cells used as naive CD8 cells excluded terminally differentiated effector memory CD45RA+ cells. All donors qualified as healthy HIV-negative adults and had experienced no recent acute infections or vaccinations. The sequence was obtained from a man aged 18 to 35 in good health. Some clones in this sample may be carry-over from other donors' samples. Specimen: naive CD8+ T cells from PBMCs. The rearrangement links TRBV21-1 to TRBJ1-4; the tabulated D call, TRBD1, remains unverified against the DNA. TRBV21-1 is labeled a pseudogene. The CDR3 loop reads CASSPPGTGGYSNEKLFF. The CDR3 nucleotides read TGTGCCAGCAGCCCTCCAGGGACAGGGGGCTACAGTAATGAAAAACTGTTTTTT.